This T cell receptor beta chain is from a study of cytomegalovirus exposure and HLA in healthy donors. The study's findings and limits: TCR beta V- and J-gene trimming, according to a later analysis, was linked to a missense DCLRE1C variant.

60 Vbeta and 13 Jbeta primers were used in PCR. TCRdb keeps only in-frame clones here, not all; method: immunoSEQ multiplex PCR. The sample has approximately 85,000 clones, approximately 80% seen once; the top ten hold over 20%. The CDR3 has 17 amino acids. Germline CDR1 SGHRS, CDR2 YFSETQ. With 9 bases clipped from V and 4 bases from J, the junction kept 14 bases outside the gene matches. In the case of this clone: Its antigen is not identified.

This receptor was obtained from a woman between 50 and 59 years old in good health and CMV-seropositive. The source material was PBMCs. This chain joins TRBV5-1 and TRBJ2-6, with 9 positions matching TRBD1. The CDR3 DNA reads TGCGCCACAGGGACAGGGACGCCGATTAGCGGGGCCAACGTCCTGACTTTC. Amino acid sequence: CATGTGTPISGANVLTF.